The T cell receptor (beta chain) under discussion was sequenced for a study of blood T cell repertoires in COVID-19. Some clones are missing from TCRdb's copy, which holds only in-frame ones; the method was immunoSEQ multiplex PCR. The profile shows 200,000 to 250,000 clones, approximately 86% of them singletons. Trimming shortened V by 6 bases and J by 7 bases, and 13 bases separated the two germline ends. Germline lookup yields CDR1 SNHLY and CDR2 FYNNEI. The length of the CDR3 is 12 residues. Input material: PBMCs or T cells enriched from blood (not recorded which). This TCR came from a woman in her 30s with acute COVID-19. This chain connects TRBV2 to TRBJ2-7, with TRBD1 as a possible D gene (6 bases). CDR3 loop: CASRKPQGEQYF. CDR3 DNA: TGTGCCAGCAGGAAGCCTCAGGGGGAGCAGTACTTC.